These 17 T cell receptor beta chains came from one sample sequenced in a study of neoadjuvant nivolumab and ipilimumab in lung cancer. Produced via immunoSEQ multiplex PCR; TCRdb's table is partial and in-frame only. The sample shows about 38,000 clones, 89% of them seen only once. The input for sequencing was peripheral blood, taken before neoadjuvant nivolumab, alone or with ipilimumab. These receptors were obtained from an adult with non-small cell lung cancer.

The genes are TRBV7-9 and TRBJ2-3; 8 nucleotides match TRBD2. Germline V CDR1 and CDR2: SEHNR, FQNEAQ (reference sequence). The CDR3 contains 16 residues. Trimming took 4 bases from V and 1 from J; bases not matched to a gene: 7. Here the CDR3 DNA reads TGTGCCAGCAGCTCATCTAGCGGGTGGGGCACAGATACGCAGTATTTT. Translating it yields CASSSSSGWGTDTQYF.

The chain recombines TRBV10-3 with TRBJ1-1; 7 bases align to TRBD1. CDR1 and CDR2 (germline): ENHRY, SYGVKD. The V segment lost 5 bases and the J segment 3 bases; nucleotides outside the gene matches: 9. This CDR3 comprises 15 residues. The CDR3 region is CAISLDRVEDTEAFF. DNA of the CDR3: TGTGCCATCAGTCTAGACAGGGTTGAGGACACTGAAGCTTTCTTT.

V gene TRBV6-5 combines with J gene TRBJ2-1; TRBD2 agrees at 7 bases. Unmatched junction bases numbered 7, after V lost 2 bases and J lost 6 bases. The CDR3 covers 15 residues. Germline V gene data show CDR1 as MNHEY and CDR2 as SVGAGI. In nucleotides, the CDR3 is TGTGCCAGCAGTTACACCCCGTCGGGGGGCAATGAGCAGTTCTTC. This gives the protein CASSYTPSGGNEQFF.

This chain links TRBV7-9 with TRBJ2-7; 9 bases map to TRBD2. From germline, CDR1 is SEHNR and CDR2 FQNEAQ (reference sequence). The CDR3 length is 15 residues. Trimming took 6 bases from V and 0 from J; bases not matched to a gene: 6. This chain's CDR3 is CASSLLSGSSYEQYF. The CDR3 DNA follows: TGTGCCAGCAGTTTGCTTAGCGGGAGCTCCTACGAGCAGTACTTC.

J is TRBJ2-7 and V is TRBV6-1; no clear D gene. This CDR3 has 14 residues. V was shortened by 3 bases and J by 0 bases, with 9 bases between the two germline ends. CDR1 and CDR2 from the germline V gene are MNHNS and SASEGT. The CDR3 nucleotides are TGTGCCAGCAGTGACTCGTCGAACTCCTACGAGCAGTACTTC. Amino acids: CASSDSSNSYEQYF.

This clone was counted once. The chain joins TRBV10-3 to TRBJ2-3; 8 bases match TRBD2. Germline loops: CDR1 ENHRY, CDR2 SYGVKD. The CDR3 is made up of 18 amino acids. V lost 7 bases, J lost 5 bases, and 20 bases stayed unmatched. As DNA, the CDR3 is TGTGCCATCATGGGCGACTTGGGCGGGAGGCGAAGGAGAGATACGCAGTATTTT. This sequence encodes CAIMGDLGGRRRRDTQYF.

The chain is built from TRBV7-9 and TRBJ2-7; TRBD2 agrees at 10 bases. The germline CDR1 and CDR2 sequences are SEHNR and FQNEAQ (reference sequence). The CDR3 extends over 15 amino acids. V dropped 1 base and J dropped 0; count of bases not matched to a gene: 0. The CDR3 DNA sequence: TGTGCCAGCAGCTTAGGGACTAGCGGCTCCTACGAGCAGTACTTC. Translated, it gives CASSLGTSGSYEQYF.

V usage is TRBV6-6 and J usage is TRBJ2-5; 8 nucleotides agree with TRBD1. The germline V gene encodes CDR1 MNHNY and CDR2 SVGAGI (reference sequence). CDR3 length equals 15 residues. With V trimmed by 6 bases and J by 5 bases, 11 bases remained unmatched. The CDR3 DNA follows: TGTGCCAGCAGCCTCTTTCAGGGGGCGAGGGAGACCCAGTACTTC. As protein: CASSLFQGARETQYF.

The rearrangement uses TRBV29-1 and TRBJ2-5; the match to TRBD2 covers 10 bases. The V gene's germline CDR1 is SQVTM and CDR2 ANQGSEA. With V trimmed by 5 bases and J by 5 bases, 11 bases remained unmatched. The CDR3 is 15 amino acids. The CDR3 DNA reads as TGCAGCGTTCGCCTCCTAGCGGGAGTGGACGAGACCCAGTACTTC. Residues: CSVRLLAGVDETQYF.

The chain recombines TRBV4-1 with TRBJ2-7; no clear D. This CDR3 has 17 amino acids. With 3 bases removed from V and 3 bases from J, the gap between germline ends came to 21 bases. Germline V CDR1 and CDR2: MGHRA, YSYEKL. CDR3 DNA sequence: TGCGCCAGCAGCCACCTGACCGGGCCCGGCGTATACTACGAGCAGTACTTC. It codes for CASSHLTGPGVYYEQYF.

The chain links TRBV27 to TRBJ2-2; a possible D gene is TRBD1 (6 bases). This CDR3 is built from 16 residues. The germline V and J ends were trimmed by 3 bases and 1 base, with 12 bases remaining between them. Germline CDR1 is MNHEY and CDR2 is SMNVEV (reference sequence). The CDR3 protein is CASSFHGTQNTGELFF. CDR3 in DNA: TGTGCCAGCAGTTTCCACGGGACACAGAACACCGGGGAGCTGTTTTTT.

The chain is built from TRBV18 and TRBJ2-7, with a weak D call TRBD1 (5 bases). The CDR3 consists of 15 residues. The germline V gene encodes CDR1 KGHSH and CDR2 LQKENI. V lost 6 bases, J lost 5 bases, and 20 bases lay in between. CDR3: CASSGEQALRDEQYF. CDR3 nucleotides: TGTGCCAGCTCCGGAGAACAGGCCCTTCGGGACGAGCAGTACTTC. Based on the CDR3 plus reference TRBV18 and TRBJ2-7, the full variable domain is NAGVMQNPRHLVRRRGQEARLRCSPMKGHSHVYWYRQLPEEGLKFMVYLQKENIIDESGMPKERFSAEFPKEGPSILRIQQVVRGDSAAYFCASSGEQALRDEQYFGPGTRLTVT.

The genes are TRBV7-3 and TRBJ2-7; D possibly uses TRBD1 or TRBD2 (5 bases each). V shed 5 bases and J shed 6 bases, with 20 bases lying between them. Germline lookup yields CDR1 SGHTA and CDR2 FQGTGA. There are 15 residues in the CDR3. CDR3 in DNA: TGTGCCAGCAGCGCCTCAGGGACGGGCACAGTCGAGCAGTACTTC. Translated: CASSASGTGTVEQYF.

J is TRBJ2-1 and V is TRBV5-4; 8 bases fit TRBD2. Germline lookup yields CDR1 SGHNT and CDR2 YYREEE (reference sequence). The CDR3 runs 16 residues. V gave up 4 bases and J gave up 0 bases; unmatched junction bases: 6. As DNA, the CDR3 is TGTGCCAGCAGCCCGACTAGCGATAGCTCCTACAATGAGCAGTTCTTC. Its protein product is CASSPTSDSSYNEQFF.

This sequence joins TRBV11-2 and TRBJ2-7; tentatively, D is TRBD2 (6 bases). The length of the CDR3 is 15 residues. Between the trimmed V and J ends, which lost 1 base and 4 bases, there was a span of 14 bases. CDR1 is SGHAT and CDR2 is FQNNGV in the germline V gene. DNA of the CDR3: TGTGCCAGCAGCTTAGTGCAAGATGGAGGGTACGAGCAGTACTTC. Encoded protein: CASSLVQDGGYEQYF.

In this sample, this clone turned up once. The chain combines TRBV19 with TRBJ1-2; 7 bases match TRBD1. Losses at the gene ends were 8 bases for V and 2 bases for J; bases not matched to a gene: 8. This CDR3 has 14 residues. The germline CDR1 and CDR2 sequences are LNHDA and SQIVND (reference sequence). CDR3 DNA: TGTGCCAGTTGGAGGACAGGATTGAACTATGGCTACACCTTC. This sequence encodes CASWRTGLNYGYTF.

Written as DNA, the CDR3 is TGTGCCAGCAGCAGACAGGGGTACCAAGAGACCCAGTACTTC. This translates into CASSRQGYQETQYF. The genes are TRBV5-6 and TRBJ2-5; 8 bases fit TRBD1. The CDR3 consists of 14 residues. Germline V gene lookup returns CDR1 SGHDT and CDR2 YYEEEE. J lost 0 bases, V lost 4 bases, and 2 bases had no gene match. Complete variable domain (other parts from reference TRBV5-6 and TRBJ2-5): DAGVTQSPTHLIKTRGQQVTLRCSPKSGHDTVSWYQQALGQGPQFIFQYYEEEERQRGNFPDRFSGHQFPNYSSELNVNALLLGDSALYLCASSRQGYQETQYFGPGTRLLVL.